Listed below are T cell receptor beta chains from one sample, sequenced in a study of OX40 agonist ivuxolimab in advanced cancers. Data came from immunoSEQ multiplex PCR; TCRdb stores just in-frame clones and leaves some out. The repertoire holds 70,000 to 95,000 clones, with 70% to 85% as singletons. Sequencing used CD4+ or CD8+ T cells sorted from blood, obtained in a trial of the OX40 agonist ivuxolimab. The receptors stem from an adult with an advanced solid tumor such as melanoma, head and neck, liver or kidney cancer. Each CDR3 is given with its conserved first and last residue. Each record gives: V gene, D gene, clone size, J gene, CDR3 protein, CDR3 DNA. D genes are given only for firm matches. Part of the rows lack a size; the others show once, few, many or a class for expanded clones.

>TRBV15|.|.|TRBJ1-1
CATSYRAGNTEAFF
TGTGCCACCAGCTACAGGGCAGGGAACACTGAAGCTTTCTTT
>TRBV11-3|TRBD2|.|TRBJ2-2
CASSSSGSTGELFF
TGTGCCAGCAGTAGTAGCGGGTCCACCGGGGAGCTGTTTTTT
>TRBV18|.|.|TRBJ1-2
CASSPPAGVGYTF
TGTGCCAGCTCACCACCAGCAGGGGTAGGCTACACCTTC
>TRBV15|TRBD1|.|TRBJ2-3
CATSRGQGETDTQYF
TGTGCCACCAGCAGAGGTCAGGGGGAAACAGATACGCAGTATTTT
>TRBV7-9|.|.|TRBJ2-1
CASSLVHSEQFF
TGTGCCAGCAGCTTGGTTCACAGTGAGCAGTTCTTC
>TRBV28|TRBD1|.|TRBJ1-5
CASSSPGTGGQPQHF
TGTGCCAGCAGTTCCCCCGGGACAGGGGGTCAGCCCCAGCATTTT
>TRBV4-2|TRBD2|.|TRBJ2-1
CASSQETSGSYNEQFF
TGTGCCAGCAGCCAAGAGACTAGCGGTTCCTACAATGAGCAGTTCTTC
>TRBV21-1|.|.|TRBJ2-7
CASIPRGSGRSCYEQYF
TGTGCCAGCATCCCCAGGGGTAGCGGGAGGTCTTGCTACGAGCAGTACTTC
>TRBV11-3|.|.|TRBJ1-3
CASSLAAAQRNTIYF
TGTGCCAGCAGCTTAGCGGCAGCACAGAGAAACACCATATATTTT
>TRBV6-6|TRBD1|.|TRBJ2-7
CASSITQGDEQYF
TGTGCCAGCAGTATCACACAGGGGGACGAGCAGTACTTC
>TRBV18|.|.|TRBJ1-5
CASSPPNEEPQHF
TGTGCCAGCTCACCACCGAACGAAGAGCCCCAGCATTTT
>TRBV21-1|.|.|TRBJ2-1
CARKTWIEDYNEQFF
TGTGCCAGAAAGACATGGATAGAAGATTACAATGAGCAGTTCTTC
>TRBV19|.|.|TRBJ1-1
CASSSGVETEAFF
TGTGCCAGTAGTTCCGGCGTGGAAACTGAAGCTTTCTTT
>TRBV6-1|TRBD1|once|TRBJ2-7
CASRQGTLGEQYF
TGTGCCAGCCGACAGGGGACCCTAGGTGAGCAGTACTTC
>TRBV7-6|TRBD1|.|TRBJ2-5
CASSSGQGRHQETQYF
TGTGCCAGCAGCTCTGGACAGGGGAGACATCAAGAGACCCAGTACTTC
>TRBV7-2|.|once|TRBJ2-7
CASSLGYLGEQYF
TGTGCCAGCAGCTTGGGATATCTTGGCGAGCAGTACTTC
>TRBV30|.|.|TRBJ1-6
CAWSVHGNSPLHF
TGTGCCTGGAGTGTACACGGTAACTCACCCCTCCACTTT
>TRBV11-2|.|.|TRBJ2-7
CASSQGITDYEQYF
TGTGCCAGCAGCCAGGGTATCACCGACTACGAGCAGTACTTC